A single sample gave rise to the 14 T cell receptor beta chains below, sequenced in a study of cytomegalovirus exposure and HLA in healthy donors. Researchers ran the PCR with 60 Vbeta and 13 Jbeta primers. The method was immunoSEQ multiplex PCR; TCRdb's version includes in-frame clones alone and lacks a portion of them. The table has fewer than 75,000 clones, about 81% seen once. The sample consisted of PBMCs. The receptors stem from a man between 65 and 85 years old in good health and CMV-seronegative.

The V gene is TRBV18, the J gene TRBJ1-3; D call uncertain. Germline lookup yields CDR1 KGHSH and CDR2 LQKENI. This CDR3 is 16 amino acids long. Trimming shortened V by 2 bases and J by 0 bases, and 11 bases separated the two germline ends. The CDR3 protein is CASSPGEVSSGNTIYF. CDR3 DNA: TGTGCCAGCTCACCAGGAGAGGTGAGCTCTGGAAACACCATATATTTT.

The chain links TRBV6-1 to TRBJ1-5; 9 nucleotides align to TRBD1. Losses at the gene ends were 6 bases for V and 7 bases for J; bases not matched to a gene: 4. The CDR3 runs 13 residues. Germline CDR1 and CDR2: MNHNS and SASEGT. The CDR3, as DNA: TGTGCCAGCAGGGACAGGGGAGGACAGCCCCAGCATTTT. Encoded protein: CASRDRGGQPQHF.

The V call is TRBV29-1, the J call TRBJ2-3; D possibly corresponds to TRBD2 (5 bases). The CDR3 consists of 14 residues. Germline lookup yields CDR1 SQVTM and CDR2 ANQGSEA. The germline V and J ends were trimmed by 3 bases and 0 bases, with 10 bases remaining between them. The CDR3 DNA sequence: TGCAGCGTTGACGGTAGCGAGAGCACAGATACGCAGTATTTT. Its translation: CSVDGSESTDTQYF.

The chain uses TRBV21-1 and TRBJ2-1; TRBD2 reflects the table's D call only, with no check against the DNA. TRBV21-1 is reported as a pseudogene. This CDR3 comprises 16 residues. The CDR3 reads CASSAWTSSSYNEQFF. The DNA for the CDR3 is TGTGCCAGCAGCGCGTGGACTTCTAGCTCCTACAATGAGCAGTTCTTC.

The chain combines TRBV7-2 with TRBJ2-7, with D tentatively TRBD1 (6 bases). The CDR3 loop spans 12 amino acids. V gave up 1 base and J gave up 10 bases, with 11 bases separating them. Per the germline V gene, CDR1 is SGHTA and CDR2 is FQGNSA. Here the CDR3 reads CASSLGQARQYF. The CDR3 DNA reads TGTGCCAGCAGCTTAGGACAGGCGAGACAGTACTTC.

This clone was detected once. V usage is TRBV28 and J usage is TRBJ2-7; 8 bases fit TRBD1. V lost 3 bases and J lost 4; bases outside the gene matches: 5. CDR3 length equals 14 residues. Germline V gene lookup returns CDR1 MDHEN and CDR2 SYDVKM. The CDR3 region is CASSFNRGKYEQYF. The CDR3, as DNA: TGTGCCAGCAGTTTCAACAGGGGGAAGTACGAGCAGTACTTC.

This clone was counted between two and nine times. V gene TRBV4-3 combines with J gene TRBJ1-4, with D maybe TRBD1 (6 bases). Germline lookup yields CDR1 LGHNA and CDR2 YSLEER. V lost 1 base to trimming and J lost 3 bases, with 9 bases between them. This CDR3 is 15 amino acids long. The chain's CDR3 is CASSQGGGPNEKLFF. The CDR3 DNA is TGCGCCAGCAGCCAAGGCGGGGGCCCTAATGAAAAACTGTTTTTT.

V gene TRBV10-3 combines with J gene TRBJ2-3, with a weak D call TRBD1 (5 bases). This CDR3 is 14 amino acids long. V was pared by 3 bases and J by 3 bases, with 10 bases between. Germline-derived CDR1 and CDR2 are ENHRY and SYGVKD. The CDR3 coding sequence is TGTGCCATCAGTGAAGGGGTGGGGACAGATACGCAGTATTTT. It translates to CAISEGVGTDTQYF.

The chain links TRBV7-8 to TRBJ2-1; tentatively, D is TRBD2 (6 bases). CDR3 length equals 13 residues. Germline V gene sequence: CDR1 SGHVS, CDR2 FQNEAQ. V lost 1 base, J lost 5 bases, and 6 bases lay in between. CDR3: CASSLERDNEQFF. The CDR3 bases are TGTGCCAGCAGCTTAGAGCGGGACAATGAGCAGTTCTTC.

The chain couples TRBV28 to TRBJ2-1, with D possibly matching TRBD1 (6 bases). V was pared by 0 bases and J by 5 bases, with 11 bases between. This CDR3 contains 15 residues. CDR1 MDHEN and CDR2 SYDVKM come from the germline V gene. The CDR3 DNA sequence: TGTGCCAGCAGTTTATGGGGGGCTTATGACAATGAGCAGTTCTTC. This encodes CASSLWGAYDNEQFF.

The chain joins TRBV7-2 to TRBJ2-2; 10 positions agree with TRBD2. This CDR3 has 19 amino acids. CDR1 and CDR2 from the germline V gene are SGHTA and FQGNSA. V trimming: 1 base; J trimming: 5 bases; junction bases outside the gene matches: 13. CDR3 protein: CASSLDRAGGPGGTGELFF. The DNA of the CDR3 is TGTGCCAGCAGCTTAGATCGAGCGGGGGGGCCGGGTGGGACCGGGGAGCTGTTTTTT.

The genes are TRBV7-2 and TRBJ2-5; 11 nucleotides align to TRBD2. CDR1 and CDR2 (germline): SGHTA, FQGNSA. Trimming cost V 0 bases and J 5 bases; bases outside gene matches: 5. The CDR3 spans 16 residues. CDR3 loop: CASSLASGGAQETQYF. The CDR3 DNA is TGTGCCAGCAGCTTAGCTAGCGGGGGGGCCCAGGAGACCCAGTACTTC.

This chain links TRBV13 with TRBJ2-5; 8 nucleotides align to TRBD1. The CDR3 loop spans 16 amino acids. Germline V CDR1 and CDR2: PRHDT, FYEKMQ (reference sequence). With 4 bases clipped from V and 4 bases from J, the junction kept 11 bases outside the gene matches. The CDR3 sequence is CASSSRRQGTGETQYF. DNA of the CDR3: TGTGCCAGCAGCTCAAGAAGACAGGGGACGGGAGAGACCCAGTACTTC. The full variable domain, with the rest looked up from reference TRBV13 and TRBJ2-5, is AAGVIQSPRHLIKEKRETATLKCYPIPRHDTVYWYQQGPGQDPQFLISFYEKMQSDKGSIPDRFSAQQFSDYHSELNMSSLELGDSALYFCASSSRRQGTGETQYFGPGTRLLVL.

The gene calls are TRBV10-3 and TRBJ1-5, with D unresolved. The CDR3 has 15 amino acids. Deletions cut 1 base from V and 2 bases from J, with 9 bases between. In germline, CDR1 is ENHRY, CDR2 SYGVKD. This CDR3 is CAISEFIEGNQPQHF. DNA of the CDR3: TGTGCCATCAGTGAGTTCATAGAGGGCAATCAGCCCCAGCATTTT.